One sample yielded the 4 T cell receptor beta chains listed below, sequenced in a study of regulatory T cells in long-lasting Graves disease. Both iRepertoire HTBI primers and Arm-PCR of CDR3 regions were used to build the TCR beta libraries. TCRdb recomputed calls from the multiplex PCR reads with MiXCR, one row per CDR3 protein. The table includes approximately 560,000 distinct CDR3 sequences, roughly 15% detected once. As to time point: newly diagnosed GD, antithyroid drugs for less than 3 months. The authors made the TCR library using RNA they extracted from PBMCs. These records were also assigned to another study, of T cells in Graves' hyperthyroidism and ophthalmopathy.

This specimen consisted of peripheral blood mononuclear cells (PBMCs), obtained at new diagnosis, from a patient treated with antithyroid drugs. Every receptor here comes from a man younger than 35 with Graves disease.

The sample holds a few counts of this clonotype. The CDR3 loop reads CASSLDPTGDPYGELFF. The CDR3 nucleotides are TGTGCCAGCAGTTTAGACCCGACGGGCGACCCTTACGGGGAGCTGTTTTTT. V and J are TRBV28 and TRBJ2-2, with D unclear. CDR3 length: 17 residues. Deletions cut 2 bases from V and 7 bases from J, with 20 bases between. In germline, CDR1 is MDHEN, CDR2 SYDVKM.

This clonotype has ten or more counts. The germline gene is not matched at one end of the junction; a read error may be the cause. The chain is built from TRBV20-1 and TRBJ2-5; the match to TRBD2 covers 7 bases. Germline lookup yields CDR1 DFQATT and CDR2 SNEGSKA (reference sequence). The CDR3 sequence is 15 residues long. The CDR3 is CSARERPSGQETQYF. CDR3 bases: TGCAGTGCCAGAGAACGGCCTAGCGGACAAGAGACCCAGTACTTC.

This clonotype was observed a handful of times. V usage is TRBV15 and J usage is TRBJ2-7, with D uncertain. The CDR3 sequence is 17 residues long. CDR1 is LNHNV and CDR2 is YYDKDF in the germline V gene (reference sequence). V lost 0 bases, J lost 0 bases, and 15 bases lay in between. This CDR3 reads CATSRDHGPKSSYEQYF. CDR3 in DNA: TGTGCCACCAGCAGAGATCACGGACCGAAGAGCTCCTACGAGCAGTACTTC.

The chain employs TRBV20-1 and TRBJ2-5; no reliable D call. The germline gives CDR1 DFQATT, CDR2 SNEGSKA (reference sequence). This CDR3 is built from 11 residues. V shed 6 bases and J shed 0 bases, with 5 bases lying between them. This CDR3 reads CSAGYQETQYF. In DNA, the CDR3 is TGCAGTGCGGGATACCAAGAGACCCAGTACTTC.